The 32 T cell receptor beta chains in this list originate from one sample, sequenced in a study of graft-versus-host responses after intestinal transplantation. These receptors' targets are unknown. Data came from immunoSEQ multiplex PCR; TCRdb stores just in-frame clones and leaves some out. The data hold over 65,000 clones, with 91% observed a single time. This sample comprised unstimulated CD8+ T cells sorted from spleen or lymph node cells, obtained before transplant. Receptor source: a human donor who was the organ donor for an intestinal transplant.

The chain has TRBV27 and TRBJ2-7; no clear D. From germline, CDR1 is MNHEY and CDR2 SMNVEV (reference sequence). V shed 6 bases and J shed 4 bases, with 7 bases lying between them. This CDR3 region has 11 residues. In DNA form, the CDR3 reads TGTGCCAGCAGCAACGTTTACGAGCAGTACTTC. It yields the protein CASSNVYEQYF.

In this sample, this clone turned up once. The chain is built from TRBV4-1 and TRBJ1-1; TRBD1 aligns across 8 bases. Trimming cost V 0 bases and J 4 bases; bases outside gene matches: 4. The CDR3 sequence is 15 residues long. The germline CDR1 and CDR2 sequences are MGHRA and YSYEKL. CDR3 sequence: CASSQEVQGATEAFF. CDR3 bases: TGCGCCAGCAGCCAAGAGGTGCAGGGGGCCACTGAAGCTTTCTTT.

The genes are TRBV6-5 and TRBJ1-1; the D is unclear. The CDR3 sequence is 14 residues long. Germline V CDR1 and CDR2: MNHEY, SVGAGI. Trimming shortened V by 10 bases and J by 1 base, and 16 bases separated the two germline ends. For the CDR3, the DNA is TGTGCCAACAGCCCGACGTGGGAGAACACTGAAGCTTTCTTT. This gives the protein CANSPTWENTEAFF.

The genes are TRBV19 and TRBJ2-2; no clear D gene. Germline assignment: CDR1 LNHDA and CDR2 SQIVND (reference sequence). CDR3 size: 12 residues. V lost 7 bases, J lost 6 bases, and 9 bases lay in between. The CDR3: CASTRFAGELFF. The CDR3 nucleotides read TGTGCCAGTACCCGTTTTGCCGGGGAGCTGTTTTTT. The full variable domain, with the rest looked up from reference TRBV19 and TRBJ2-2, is DGGITQSPKYLFRKEGQNVTLSCEQNLNHDAMYWYRQDPGQGLRLIYYSQIVNDFQKGDIAEGYSVSREKKESFPLTVTSAQKNPTAFYLCASTRFAGELFFGEGSRLTVL.

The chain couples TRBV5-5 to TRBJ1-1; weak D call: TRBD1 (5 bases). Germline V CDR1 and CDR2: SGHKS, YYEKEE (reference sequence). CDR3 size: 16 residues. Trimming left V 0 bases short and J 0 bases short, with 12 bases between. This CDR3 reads CASSLVEGIMNTEAFF. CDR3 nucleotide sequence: TGTGCCAGCAGCTTGGTGGAGGGGATTATGAACACTGAAGCTTTCTTT.

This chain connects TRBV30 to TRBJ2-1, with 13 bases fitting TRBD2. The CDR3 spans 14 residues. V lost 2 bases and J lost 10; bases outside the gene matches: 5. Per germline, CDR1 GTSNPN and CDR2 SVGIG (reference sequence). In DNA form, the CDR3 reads TGTGCCTGGAGTTCTATACTAGCGGGAGGGGAGCAGTTCTTC. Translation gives CAWSSILAGGEQFF.

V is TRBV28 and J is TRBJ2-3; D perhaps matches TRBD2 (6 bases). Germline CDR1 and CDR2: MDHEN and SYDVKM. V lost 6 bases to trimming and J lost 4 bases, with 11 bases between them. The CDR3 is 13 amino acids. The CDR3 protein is CASSGLLADTQYF. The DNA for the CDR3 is TGTGCCAGCAGCGGACTACTCGCAGATACGCAGTATTTT.

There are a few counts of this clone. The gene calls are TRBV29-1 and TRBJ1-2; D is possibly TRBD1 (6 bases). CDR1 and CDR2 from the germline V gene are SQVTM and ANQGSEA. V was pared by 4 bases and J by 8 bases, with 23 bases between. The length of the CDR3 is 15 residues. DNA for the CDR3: TGCAGCGTTGCCCCTTCCTTGATGGGGGCAGAAGGCTACACCTTC. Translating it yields CSVAPSLMGAEGYTF.

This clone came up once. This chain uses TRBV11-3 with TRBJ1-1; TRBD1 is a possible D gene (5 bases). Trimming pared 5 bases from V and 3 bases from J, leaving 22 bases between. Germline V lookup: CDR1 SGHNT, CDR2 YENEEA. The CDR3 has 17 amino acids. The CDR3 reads CASSATSLQDWDTEAFF. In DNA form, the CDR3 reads TGTGCCAGCAGCGCGACTAGTCTACAGGATTGGGACACTGAAGCTTTCTTT.

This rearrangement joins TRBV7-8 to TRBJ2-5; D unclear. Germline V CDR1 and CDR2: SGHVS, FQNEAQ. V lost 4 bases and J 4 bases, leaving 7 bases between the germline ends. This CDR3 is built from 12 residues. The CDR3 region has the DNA TGTGCCAGCAGCTCCCCGGGAGAGACCCAGTACTTC. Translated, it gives CASSSPGETQYF.

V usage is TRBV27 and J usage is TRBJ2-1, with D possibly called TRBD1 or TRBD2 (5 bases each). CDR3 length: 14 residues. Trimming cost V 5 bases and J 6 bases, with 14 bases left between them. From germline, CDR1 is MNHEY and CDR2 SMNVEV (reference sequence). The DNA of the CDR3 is TGTGCCAGCAGTCGCACCTGGGACGTCAATGAGCAGTTCTTC. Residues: CASSRTWDVNEQFF.

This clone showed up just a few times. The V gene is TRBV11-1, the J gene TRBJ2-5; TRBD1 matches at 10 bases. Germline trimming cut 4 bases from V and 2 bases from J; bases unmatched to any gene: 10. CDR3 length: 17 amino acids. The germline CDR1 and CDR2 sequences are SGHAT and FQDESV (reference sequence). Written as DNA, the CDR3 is TGTGCCAGCAGCTCTAGGGGGACAGGGGCCGGGCAAGAGACCCAGTACTTC. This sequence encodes CASSSRGTGAGQETQYF.

The CDR3 spells CASSWGGEQYF. Written as DNA, the CDR3 is TGTGCCAGCAGTTGGGGCGGGGAGCAGTACTTC. This sequence joins TRBV6-5 and TRBJ2-7, with D possibly being TRBD1 or TRBD2 (5 bases each). CDR1 is MNHEY and CDR2 is SVGAGI in the germline V gene. V lost 4 bases and J lost 7, with 8 bases in between. This CDR3 spans 11 amino acids.

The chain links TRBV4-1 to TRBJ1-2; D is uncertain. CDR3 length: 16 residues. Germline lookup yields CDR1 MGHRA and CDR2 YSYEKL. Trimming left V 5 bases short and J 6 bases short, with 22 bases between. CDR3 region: CASSSSAGPSVHGYTF. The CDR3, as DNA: TGCGCCAGCAGCTCTTCCGCGGGTCCGTCGGTACATGGCTACACCTTC.

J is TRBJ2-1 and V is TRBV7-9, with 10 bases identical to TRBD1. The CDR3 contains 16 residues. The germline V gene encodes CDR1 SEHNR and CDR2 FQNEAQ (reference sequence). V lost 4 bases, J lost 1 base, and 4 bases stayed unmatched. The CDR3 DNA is TGTGCCAGCAGCTCGGGGACAGGGGAGTCCTACAATGAGCAGTTCTTC. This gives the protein CASSSGTGESYNEQFF. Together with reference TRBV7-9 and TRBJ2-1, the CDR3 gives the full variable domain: DTGVSQNPRHKITKRGQNVTFRCDPISEHNRLYWYRQTLGQGPEFLTYFQNEAQLEKSRLLSDRFSAERPKGSFSTLEIQRTEQGDSAMYLCASSSGTGESYNEQFFGPGTRLTVL.

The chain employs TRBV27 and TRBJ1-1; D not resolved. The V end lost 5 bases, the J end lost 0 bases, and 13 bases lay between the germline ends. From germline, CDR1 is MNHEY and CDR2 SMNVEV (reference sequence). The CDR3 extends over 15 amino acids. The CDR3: CASSGRGLMNTEAFF. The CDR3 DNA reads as TGTGCCAGCAGTGGCCGCGGACTGATGAACACTGAAGCTTTCTTT.

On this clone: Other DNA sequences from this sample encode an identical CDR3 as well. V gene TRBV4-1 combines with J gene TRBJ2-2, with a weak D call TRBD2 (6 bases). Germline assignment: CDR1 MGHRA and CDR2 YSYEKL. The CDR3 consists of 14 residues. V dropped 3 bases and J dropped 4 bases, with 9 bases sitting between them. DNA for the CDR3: TGCGCCAGCAGCCAGCCGGGGGTCACCGGGGAGCTGTTTTTT. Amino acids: CASSQPGVTGELFF.

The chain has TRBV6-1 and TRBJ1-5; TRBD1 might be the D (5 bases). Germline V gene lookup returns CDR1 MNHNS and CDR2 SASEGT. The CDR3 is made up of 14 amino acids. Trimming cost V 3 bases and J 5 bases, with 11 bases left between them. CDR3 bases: TGTGCCAGCAGTGACCCCAGGGCCCATCAGCCCCAGCATTTT. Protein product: CASSDPRAHQPQHF.

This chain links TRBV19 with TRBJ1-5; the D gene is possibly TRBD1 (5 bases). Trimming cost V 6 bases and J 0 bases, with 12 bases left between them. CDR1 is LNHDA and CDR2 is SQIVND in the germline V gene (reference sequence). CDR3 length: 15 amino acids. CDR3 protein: CASSAGPYSNQPQHF. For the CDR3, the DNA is TGTGCCAGTAGCGCAGGGCCTTATAGCAATCAGCCCCAGCATTTT.

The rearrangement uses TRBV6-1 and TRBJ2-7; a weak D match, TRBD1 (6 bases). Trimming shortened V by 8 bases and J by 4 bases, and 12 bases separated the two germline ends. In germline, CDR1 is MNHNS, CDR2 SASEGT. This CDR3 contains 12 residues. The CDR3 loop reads CASQGPVYEQYF. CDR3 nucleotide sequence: TGTGCCAGCCAGGGGCCCGTTTACGAGCAGTACTTC.

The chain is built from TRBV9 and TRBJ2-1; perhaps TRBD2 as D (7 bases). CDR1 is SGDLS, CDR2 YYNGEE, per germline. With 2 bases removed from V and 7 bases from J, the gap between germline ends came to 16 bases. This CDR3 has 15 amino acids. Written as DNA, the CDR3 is TGTGCCAGCAGCGTGGGGGCGGGAGAGTTAAATGAGCAGTTCTTC. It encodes CASSVGAGELNEQFF. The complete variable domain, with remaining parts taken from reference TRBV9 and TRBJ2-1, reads DSGVTQTPKHLITATGQRVTLRCSPRSGDLSVYWYQQSLDQGLQFLIQYYNGEERAKGNILERFSAQQFPDLHSELNLSSLELGDSALYFCASSVGAGELNEQFFGPGTRLTVL.

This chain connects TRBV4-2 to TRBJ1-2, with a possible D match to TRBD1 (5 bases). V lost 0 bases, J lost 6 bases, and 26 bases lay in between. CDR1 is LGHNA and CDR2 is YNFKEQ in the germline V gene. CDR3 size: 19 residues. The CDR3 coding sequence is TGTGCCAGCAGCCAAGATCATTTCCGGGACGGCTCTCTGGCGGATGGCTACACCTTC. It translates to CASSQDHFRDGSLADGYTF.

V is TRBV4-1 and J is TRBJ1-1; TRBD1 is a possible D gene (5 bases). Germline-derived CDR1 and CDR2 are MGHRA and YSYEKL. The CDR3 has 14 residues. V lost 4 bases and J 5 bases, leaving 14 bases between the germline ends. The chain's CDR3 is CASSPRAVETEAFF. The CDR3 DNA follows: TGCGCCAGCAGCCCCAGGGCAGTTGAAACTGAAGCTTTCTTT.

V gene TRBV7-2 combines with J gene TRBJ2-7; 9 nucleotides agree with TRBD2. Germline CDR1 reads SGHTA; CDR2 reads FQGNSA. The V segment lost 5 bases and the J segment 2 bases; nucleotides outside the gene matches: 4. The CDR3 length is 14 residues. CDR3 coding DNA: TGTGCCAGCAGCACTTGGACTAGCGCCTACGAGCAGTACTTC. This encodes CASSTWTSAYEQYF.

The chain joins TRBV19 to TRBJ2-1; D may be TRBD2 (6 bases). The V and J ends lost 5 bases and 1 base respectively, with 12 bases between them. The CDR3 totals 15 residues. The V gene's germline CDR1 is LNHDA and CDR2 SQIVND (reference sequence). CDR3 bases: TGTGCCAGTAGTTCTACTAGCCCGTCCTACAATGAGCAGTTCTTC. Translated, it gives CASSSTSPSYNEQFF.

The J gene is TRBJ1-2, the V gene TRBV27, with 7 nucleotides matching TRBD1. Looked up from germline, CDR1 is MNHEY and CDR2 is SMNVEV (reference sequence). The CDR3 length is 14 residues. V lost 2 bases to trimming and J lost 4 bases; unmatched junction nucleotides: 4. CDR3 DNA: TGTGCCAGCAGTTTACAACAGGGGTCCTATGGCTACACCTTC. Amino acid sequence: CASSLQQGSYGYTF.

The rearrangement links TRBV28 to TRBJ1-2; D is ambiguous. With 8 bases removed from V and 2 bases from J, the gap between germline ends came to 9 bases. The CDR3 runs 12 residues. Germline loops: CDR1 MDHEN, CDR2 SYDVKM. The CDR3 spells CASYWMNYGYTF. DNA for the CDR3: TGTGCCAGCTACTGGATGAACTATGGCTACACCTTC.

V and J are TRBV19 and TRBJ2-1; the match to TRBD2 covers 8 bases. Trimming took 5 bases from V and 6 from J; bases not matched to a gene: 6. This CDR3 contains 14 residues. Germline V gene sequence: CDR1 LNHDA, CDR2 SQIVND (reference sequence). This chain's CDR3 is CASSFGLAGNEQFF. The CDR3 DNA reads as TGTGCCAGTAGTTTTGGACTAGCAGGCAATGAGCAGTTCTTC. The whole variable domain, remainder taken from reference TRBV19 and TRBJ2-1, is DGGITQSPKYLFRKEGQNVTLSCEQNLNHDAMYWYRQDPGQGLRLIYYSQIVNDFQKGDIAEGYSVSREKKESFPLTVTSAQKNPTAFYLCASSFGLAGNEQFFGPGTRLTVL.

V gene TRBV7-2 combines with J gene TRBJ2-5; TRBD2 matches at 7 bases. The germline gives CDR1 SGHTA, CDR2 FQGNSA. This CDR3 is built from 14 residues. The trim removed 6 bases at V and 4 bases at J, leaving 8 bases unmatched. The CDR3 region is CASRSAGEVETQYF. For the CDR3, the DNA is TGTGCCAGCAGATCGGCGGGAGAGGTAGAGACCCAGTACTTC.

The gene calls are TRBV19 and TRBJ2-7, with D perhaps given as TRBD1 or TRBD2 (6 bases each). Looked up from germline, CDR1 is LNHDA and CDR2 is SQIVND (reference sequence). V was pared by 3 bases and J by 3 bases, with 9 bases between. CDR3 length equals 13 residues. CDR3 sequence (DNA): TGTGCCAGTAGTATTGGAGGGGGCTACGAGCAGTACTTC. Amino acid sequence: CASSIGGGYEQYF.

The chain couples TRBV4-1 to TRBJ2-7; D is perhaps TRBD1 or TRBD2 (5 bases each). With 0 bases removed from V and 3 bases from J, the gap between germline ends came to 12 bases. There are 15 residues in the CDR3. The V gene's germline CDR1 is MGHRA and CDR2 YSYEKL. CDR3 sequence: CASSQDPGTGYEQYF. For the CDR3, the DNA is TGCGCCAGCAGCCAAGATCCCGGGACGGGCTACGAGCAGTACTTC.

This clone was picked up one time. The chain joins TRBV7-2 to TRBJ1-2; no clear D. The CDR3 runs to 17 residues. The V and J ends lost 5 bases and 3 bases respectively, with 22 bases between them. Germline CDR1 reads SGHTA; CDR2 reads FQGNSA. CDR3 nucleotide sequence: TGTGCCAGCAGCCTAGTAATCCTATTAGACAACGACTATGGCTACACCTTC. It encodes CASSLVILLDNDYGYTF.